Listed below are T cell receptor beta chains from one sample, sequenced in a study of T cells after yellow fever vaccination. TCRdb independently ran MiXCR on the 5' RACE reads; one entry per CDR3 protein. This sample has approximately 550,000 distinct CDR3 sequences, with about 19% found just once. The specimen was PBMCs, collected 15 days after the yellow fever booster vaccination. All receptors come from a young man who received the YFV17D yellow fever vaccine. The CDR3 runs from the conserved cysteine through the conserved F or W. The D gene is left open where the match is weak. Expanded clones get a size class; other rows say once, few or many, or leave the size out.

CASSDSDRGLDEQYF TGCGCCAGCAGCGATTCGGACAGGGGGCTGGACGAGCAGTACTTC TRBV5-1 TRBD1 few TRBJ2-7
CASSRLMLRGTSGSNEQFF TGTGCCAGCAGCCGACTCATGCTTAGGGGGACTAGCGGGAGCAATGAGCAGTTCTTC TRBV13 TRBD2 - TRBJ2-1
CASMLGGASSYNEQFF TGTGCCAGCATGCTTGGTGGCGCTAGCTCCTACAATGAGCAGTTCTTC TRBV6-2/TRBV6-3 - few TRBJ2-1
CASSEGTANTGELFF TGTGCCAGTAGTGAGGGGACTGCTAACACCGGGGAGCTGTTTTTT TRBV19 - - TRBJ2-2
CASSVEDREGGYTF TGTGCCAGCAGCGTAGAAGACAGGGAAGGTGGCTACACCTTC TRBV9 TRBD1 - TRBJ1-2
CASSPPGQGTGNTIYF TGTGCCAGCTCACCACCGGGACAGGGGACCGGAAACACCATATATTTT TRBV18 TRBD1 - TRBJ1-3
CSVRAGFTGELFF TGCAGTGTCAGAGCAGGGTTCACCGGGGAGCTGTTTTTT TRBV20-1 - - TRBJ2-2
CSVGGDRLAGVGEQFF TGCAGCGTTGGCGGGGACAGGCTAGCGGGAGTGGGTGAGCAGTTCTTC TRBV29-1 TRBD2 - TRBJ2-1
CASMNPSDTQYF TGCGCCAGCATGAATCCCTCAGATACGCAGTATTTT TRBV5-1 - - TRBJ2-3
CSALSGRLADTQYF TGCAGTGCCCTAAGCGGGAGGTTGGCAGATACGCAGTATTTT TRBV20-1 TRBD2 few TRBJ2-3
CASSEGNSREQYF TGTGCCAGCAGTGAAGGGAATAGCCGCGAGCAGTACTTC TRBV25-1 - few TRBJ2-7
CASSRSRYEQYF TGTGCCAGCAGTAGGAGCCGCTACGAGCAGTACTTC TRBV28 - - TRBJ2-7
CASSFSREQFF TGTGCCAGCAGTTTTAGCCGGGAGCAGTTCTTC TRBV12-3/TRBV12-4 - many TRBJ2-1
CASTRQQGGTDTQYF TGTGCCAGCACCCGTCAGCAGGGAGGGACAGATACGCAGTATTTT TRBV12-3/TRBV12-4 TRBD2 few TRBJ2-3
CASSPRTGEFHGYTF TGCGCCAGCAGTCCGAGGACAGGGGAGTTTCATGGCTACACCTTC TRBV5-1 TRBD1 few TRBJ1-2
CSVRKTSGRTGELFF TGCAGCGTCCGAAAGACTAGCGGGAGGACCGGGGAGCTGTTTTTT TRBV29-1 TRBD2 few TRBJ2-2
CASSRGLAGHYEQYF TGTGCCAGCAGCAGGGGACTAGCGGGGCACTACGAGCAGTACTTC TRBV14 TRBD2 - TRBJ2-7
CATSRNREMDTDTQYF TGTGCCACCAGCAGGAACAGGGAGATGGACACAGATACGCAGTATTTT TRBV15 - - TRBJ2-3
CASSEALGQPQHF TGTGCCAGCAGTGAAGCGCTTGGACAGCCCCAGCATTTT TRBV2 - few TRBJ1-5
CASSQVQSPEGTQYF TGTGCCAGCAGCCAAGTTCAATCACCGGAGGGGACCCAGTACTTC TRBV14 - - TRBJ2-5
CASSIGPSYEQYF TGTGCCAGCAGCATTGGACCCTCCTACGAGCAGTACTTC TRBV7-2 - - TRBJ2-7
CSARRLAGDNEQFF TGCAGTGCCCGGAGACTAGCGGGAGACAATGAGCAGTTCTTC TRBV20-1 TRBD2 - TRBJ2-1
CASREGGYEQYF TGTGCCAGCAGAGAGGGTGGTTACGAGCAGTACTTC TRBV6-2/TRBV6-3 - few TRBJ2-7
CSANGPGLAGADTQYF TGCAGTGCTAACGGCCCGGGACTAGCGGGAGCAGATACGCAGTATTTT TRBV20-1 TRBD2 - TRBJ2-3
CASSNPWTREGYEQYF TGTGCCAGCAGCAACCCGTGGACGCGGGAGGGCTACGAGCAGTACTTC TRBV7-8 TRBD2 few TRBJ2-7
CASGAGPTYNEQFF TGTGCCAGCGGGGCCGGACCTACCTACAATGAGCAGTTCTTC TRBV7-2 - - TRBJ2-1
CASSRGGGEGEQFF TGTGCCAGCAGCCGGGGGGGGGGAGAGGGTGAGCAGTTCTTC TRBV7-9 TRBD2 - TRBJ2-1
CASSFGSNTGELFF TGTGCCAGCAGCTTCGGTTCGAACACCGGGGAGCTGTTTTTT TRBV7-6 - many TRBJ2-2
CASSQGDVVTEAFF TGTGCCAGCAGCCAAGGCGACGTCGTCACTGAAGCTTTCTTT TRBV4-2 - few TRBJ1-1
CASSLGSGRLDEQFF TGCGCCAGCAGCTTGGGAAGCGGGAGACTTGATGAGCAGTTCTTC TRBV5-1 TRBD2 - TRBJ2-1
CSAILGTGVRPQHF TGCAGTGCTATCCTCGGGACAGGGGTTCGGCCCCAGCATTTT TRBV20-1 TRBD1 many TRBJ1-5
CASSSQYSNQPQHF TGTGCCAGCAGTTCCCAATATAGCAATCAGCCCCAGCATTTT TRBV6-2/TRBV6-3 - few TRBJ1-5
CSAHYDSTDTQYF TGCAGTGCTCACTACGATAGCACAGATACGCAGTATTTT TRBV20-1 - - TRBJ2-3
CASRPGLGFYNEQFF TGTGCCAGCAGACCGGGACTAGGCTTCTACAATGAGCAGTTCTTC TRBV2 TRBD2 - TRBJ2-1
CSARFLGGHHIYF TGCAGTGCTAGATTCCTCGGTGGACACCATATATATTTT TRBV20-1 - few TRBJ1-3
CSARKSGSVSEQYF TGCAGTGCTAGAAAAAGCGGGAGTGTAAGCGAGCAGTACTTC TRBV20-1 TRBD2 once TRBJ2-7
CSAHFYRDPTKKTQYF TGCAGTGCTCACTTCTACCGGGACCCCACTAAGAAGACCCAGTACTTC TRBV20-1 - - TRBJ2-5
CASTLIPGGPNEWQFF TGTGCCAGCACCCTGATCCCGGGGGGACCCAATGAGTGGCAGTTCTTC TRBV6-2/TRBV6-3 TRBD2 - TRBJ2-1
CASSSPGQGQETQYF TGTGCCAGCAGCTCGCCGGGACAGGGACAAGAGACCCAGTACTTC TRBV21-1 - many TRBJ2-5
CSALPRGKTTGELFF TGCAGTGCCCTCCCCAGGGGTAAAACCACCGGGGAGCTGTTTTTT TRBV20-1 - few TRBJ2-2
CSARGAGGRNQPQHF TGCAGTGCTAGGGGTGCGGGGGGCCGGAATCAGCCCCAGCATTTT TRBV20-1 - - TRBJ1-5
CSAYRTGHTEAFF TGCAGTGCTTATAGGACAGGGCATACTGAAGCTTTCTTT TRBV20-1 TRBD1 - TRBJ1-1
CASSQGGAKNIQYF TGCGCCAGCAGCCAGGGAGGCGCCAAAAACATTCAGTACTTC TRBV4-3 - - TRBJ2-4
CAWSVLFAGGTYNEQFF TGTGCCTGGAGTGTACTATTTGCGGGAGGAACCTACAATGAGCAGTTCTTC TRBV30 TRBD2 few TRBJ2-1
CASSFESETQYF TGTGCCAGCAGTTTTGAGTCGGAGACCCAGTACTTC TRBV12-3/TRBV12-4 - - TRBJ2-5
CSVLTDGPGYTF TGCAGCGTCTTGACTGACGGACCTGGCTACACCTTC TRBV29-1 - - TRBJ1-2
CASSEYEGGRYEQYF TGTGCCAGCAGTGAATATGAGGGGGGGAGGTACGAGCAGTACTTC TRBV25-1 - - TRBJ2-7
CAISGANEQFF TGTGCCATCAGTGGGGCGAATGAGCAGTTCTTC TRBV10-3 - - TRBJ2-1
CASSRDRGQSNQPQHF TGTGCCAGCTCTAGGGACAGGGGCCAGAGCAATCAGCCCCAGCATTTT TRBV18 TRBD1 - TRBJ1-5
CASSSRRQSATNEKLFF TGTGCCAGCAGCTCCCGTCGACAGTCCGCAACTAATGAAAAACTGTTTTTT TRBV5-6 - - TRBJ1-4
CATSRARSAGELFF TGTGCCACCAGCAGAGCTAGGAGTGCCGGGGAGCTGTTTTTT TRBV15 - - TRBJ2-2
CSVARSSGDGTQYF TGCAGCGTTGCCCGAAGTAGCGGGGATGGGACCCAGTACTTC TRBV29-1 TRBD2 - TRBJ2-5
CATLGKLAKNIQYF TGTGCCACCCTCGGAAAACTAGCCAAAAACATTCAGTACTTC TRBV28 - few TRBJ2-4